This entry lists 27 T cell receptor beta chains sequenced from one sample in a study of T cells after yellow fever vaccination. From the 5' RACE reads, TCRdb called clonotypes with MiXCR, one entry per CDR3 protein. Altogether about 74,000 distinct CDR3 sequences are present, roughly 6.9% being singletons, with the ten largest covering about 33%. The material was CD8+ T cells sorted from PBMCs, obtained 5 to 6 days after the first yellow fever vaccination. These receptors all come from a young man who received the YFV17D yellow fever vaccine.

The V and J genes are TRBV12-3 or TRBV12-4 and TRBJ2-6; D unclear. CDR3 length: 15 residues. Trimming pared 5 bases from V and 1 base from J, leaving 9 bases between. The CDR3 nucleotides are TGTGCCAGCAGTAGGCTAGGGTCTGGGGCCAACGTCCTGACTTTC. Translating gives CASSRLGSGANVLTF.

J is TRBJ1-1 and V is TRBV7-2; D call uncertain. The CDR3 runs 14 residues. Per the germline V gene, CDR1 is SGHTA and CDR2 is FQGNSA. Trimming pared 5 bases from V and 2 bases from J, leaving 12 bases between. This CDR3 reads CASSPDRRNTEAFF. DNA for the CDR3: TGTGCCAGCAGCCCTGACCGGAGAAACACTGAAGCTTTCTTT.

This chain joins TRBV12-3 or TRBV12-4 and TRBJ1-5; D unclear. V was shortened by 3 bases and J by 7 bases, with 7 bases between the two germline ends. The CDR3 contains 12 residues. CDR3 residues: CASSFGVQPQHF. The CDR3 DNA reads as TGTGCCAGCAGTTTTGGGGTGCAGCCCCAGCATTTT.

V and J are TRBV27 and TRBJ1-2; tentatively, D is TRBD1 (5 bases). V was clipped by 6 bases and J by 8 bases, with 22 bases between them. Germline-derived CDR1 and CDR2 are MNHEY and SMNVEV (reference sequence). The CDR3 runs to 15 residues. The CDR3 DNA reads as TGTGCCAGCAGGCTCGCGGTGGGGGGAATGTGGGGCTACACCTTC. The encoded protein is CASRLAVGGMWGYTF.

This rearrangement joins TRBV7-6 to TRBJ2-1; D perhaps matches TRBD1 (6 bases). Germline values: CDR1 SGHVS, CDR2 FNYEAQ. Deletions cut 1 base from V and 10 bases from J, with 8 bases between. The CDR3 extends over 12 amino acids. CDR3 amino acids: CASSLGTVEQFF. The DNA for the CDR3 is TGTGCCAGCAGCTTAGGGACAGTCGAGCAGTTCTTC.

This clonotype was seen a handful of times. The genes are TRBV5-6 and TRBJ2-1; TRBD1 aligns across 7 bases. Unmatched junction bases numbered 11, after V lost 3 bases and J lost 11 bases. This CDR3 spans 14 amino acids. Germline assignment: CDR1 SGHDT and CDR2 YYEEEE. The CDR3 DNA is TGTGCCAGCAGCTATCAGGGGGTCATTGGGAAGCAGTTCTTC. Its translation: CASSYQGVIGKQFF.

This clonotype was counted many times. The CDR3 loop is CASSPPGGGGETQYF. CDR3 bases: TGTGCCAGCTCTCCCCCAGGTGGGGGGGGGGAGACCCAGTACTTC. The chain couples TRBV9 to TRBJ2-5; 7 bases match TRBD2. Germline assignment: CDR1 SGDLS and CDR2 YYNGEE. J lost 5 bases, V lost 7 bases, and 14 bases had no gene match. The length of the CDR3 is 15 residues.

The CDR3 bases are TGCGCCAGCAGCTTGGAAGTGTTCGATGAGCAGTTCTTC. Its translation is CASSLEVFDEQFF. The V and J genes are TRBV5-1 and TRBJ2-1; D remains ambiguous. This CDR3 has 13 residues. Germline-derived CDR1 and CDR2 are SGHRS and YFSETQ. The V end lost 0 bases, the J end lost 8 bases, and 9 bases lay between the germline ends.

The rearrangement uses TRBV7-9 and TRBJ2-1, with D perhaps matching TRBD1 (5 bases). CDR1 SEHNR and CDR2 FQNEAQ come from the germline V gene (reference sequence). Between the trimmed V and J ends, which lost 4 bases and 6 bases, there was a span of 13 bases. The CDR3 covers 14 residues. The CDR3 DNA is TGTGCCAGCAGCTCAACTTACAGGTTCAATGAGCAGTTCTTC. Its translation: CASSSTYRFNEQFF.

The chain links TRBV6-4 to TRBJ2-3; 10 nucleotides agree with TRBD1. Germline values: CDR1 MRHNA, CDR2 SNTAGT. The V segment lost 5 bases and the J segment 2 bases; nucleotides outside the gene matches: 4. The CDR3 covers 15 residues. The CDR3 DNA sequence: TGTGCCAGCAGTCTGACAGGGGGCACCACAGATACGCAGTATTTT. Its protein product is CASSLTGGTTDTQYF.

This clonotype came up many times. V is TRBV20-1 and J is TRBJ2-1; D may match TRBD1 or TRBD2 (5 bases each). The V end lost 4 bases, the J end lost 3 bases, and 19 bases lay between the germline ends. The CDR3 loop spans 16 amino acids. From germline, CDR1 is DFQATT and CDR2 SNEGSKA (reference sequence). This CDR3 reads CSAITGQGGFYNEQFF. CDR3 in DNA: TGCAGTGCTATCACGGGGCAGGGTGGTTTCTACAATGAGCAGTTCTTC.

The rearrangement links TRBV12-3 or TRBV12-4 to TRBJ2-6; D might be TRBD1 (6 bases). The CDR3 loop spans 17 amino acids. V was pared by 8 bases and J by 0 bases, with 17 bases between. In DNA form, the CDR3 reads TGTGCCAGCCTTGGACAGCACAAGAGCTCTGGGGCCAACGTCCTGACTTTC. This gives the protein CASLGQHKSSGANVLTF.

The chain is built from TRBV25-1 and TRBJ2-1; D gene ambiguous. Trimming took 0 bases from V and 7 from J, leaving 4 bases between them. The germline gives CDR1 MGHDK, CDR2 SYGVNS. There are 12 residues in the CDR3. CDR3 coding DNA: TGTGCCAGCAGTGAATACGGGAATGAGCAGTTCTTC. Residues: CASSEYGNEQFF.

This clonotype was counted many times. The CDR3 here is CASSLGDSLYNEQFF. CDR3 nucleotides: TGTGCCAGCAGCTTAGGGGACAGTCTGTACAATGAGCAGTTCTTC. The chain combines TRBV7-2 with TRBJ2-1; 7 nucleotides agree with TRBD1. V lost 1 base and J lost 4; bases outside the gene matches: 4. The CDR3 sequence is 15 residues long. CDR1 SGHTA and CDR2 FQGNSA come from the germline V gene.

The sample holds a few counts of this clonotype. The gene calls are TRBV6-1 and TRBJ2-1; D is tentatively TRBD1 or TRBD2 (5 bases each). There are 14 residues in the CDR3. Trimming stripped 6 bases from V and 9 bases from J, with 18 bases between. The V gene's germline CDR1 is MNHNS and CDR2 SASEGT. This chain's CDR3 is CASRRPGPLSEQFF. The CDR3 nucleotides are TGTGCCAGCAGGCGACCGGGGCCTTTGAGTGAGCAGTTCTTC.

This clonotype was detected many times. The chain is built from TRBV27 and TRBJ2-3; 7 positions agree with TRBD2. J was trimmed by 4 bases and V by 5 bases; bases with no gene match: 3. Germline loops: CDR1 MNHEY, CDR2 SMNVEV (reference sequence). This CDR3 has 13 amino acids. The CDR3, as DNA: TGTGCCAGCAGTCTCACTAGCGCAGATACGCAGTATTTT. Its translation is CASSLTSADTQYF.

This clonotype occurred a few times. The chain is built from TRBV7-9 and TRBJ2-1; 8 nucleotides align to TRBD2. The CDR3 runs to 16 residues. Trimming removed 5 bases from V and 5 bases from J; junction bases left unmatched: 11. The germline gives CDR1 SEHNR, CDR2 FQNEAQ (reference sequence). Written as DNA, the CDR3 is TGTGCCAGCAGCCGTATAGTAGCGGGGTTCCACAATGAGCAGTTCTTC. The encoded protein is CASSRIVAGFHNEQFF.

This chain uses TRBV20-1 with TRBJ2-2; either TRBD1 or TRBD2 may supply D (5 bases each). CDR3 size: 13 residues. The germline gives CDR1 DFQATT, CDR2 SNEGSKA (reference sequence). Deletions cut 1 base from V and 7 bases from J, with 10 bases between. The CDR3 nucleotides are TGCAGTGCTAGAGCCCTGAGGGGCGGGGAGCTGTTTTTT. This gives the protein CSARALRGGELFF.

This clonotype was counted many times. The CDR3 loop is CASSTPTGSGGELFF. The CDR3 DNA reads as TGTGCCAGCAGCACACCAACAGGTTCTGGCGGGGAGCTGTTTTTT. This sequence joins TRBV5-6 and TRBJ2-2, with D maybe TRBD1 (5 bases). Germline CDR1 SGHDT, CDR2 YYEEEE. The CDR3 runs 15 residues. Trimming took off 4 bases at V and 7 bases at J, with 17 bases between the two ends.

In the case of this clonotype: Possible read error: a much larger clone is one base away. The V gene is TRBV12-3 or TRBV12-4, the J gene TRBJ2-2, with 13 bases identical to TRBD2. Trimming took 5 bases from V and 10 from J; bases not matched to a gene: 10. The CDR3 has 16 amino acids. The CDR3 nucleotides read TGTGCCAGCAGTCTCCGACTAGCGGGGGGACCTGTGGAGCTGTTTTTT. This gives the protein CASSLRLAGGPVELFF.

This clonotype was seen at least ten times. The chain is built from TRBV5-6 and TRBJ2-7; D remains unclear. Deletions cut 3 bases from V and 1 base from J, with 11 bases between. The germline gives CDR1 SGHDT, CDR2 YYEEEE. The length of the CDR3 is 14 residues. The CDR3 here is CASSYLESSYEQYV. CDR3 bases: TGTGCCAGCAGCTACCTTGAAAGTTCCTACGAGCAGTACGTC.

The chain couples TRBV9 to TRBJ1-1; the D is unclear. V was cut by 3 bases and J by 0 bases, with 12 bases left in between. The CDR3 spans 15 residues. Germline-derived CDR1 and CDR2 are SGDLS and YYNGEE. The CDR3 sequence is CASSGLTSMNTEAFF. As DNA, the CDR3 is TGTGCCAGCAGCGGGTTGACAAGTATGAACACTGAAGCTTTCTTT. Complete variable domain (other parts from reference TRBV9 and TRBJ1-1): DSGVTQTPKHLITATGQRVTLRCSPRSGDLSVYWYQQSLDQGLQFLIQYYNGEERAKGNILERFSAQQFPDLHSELNLSSLELGDSALYFCASSGLTSMNTEAFFGQGTRLTVV.

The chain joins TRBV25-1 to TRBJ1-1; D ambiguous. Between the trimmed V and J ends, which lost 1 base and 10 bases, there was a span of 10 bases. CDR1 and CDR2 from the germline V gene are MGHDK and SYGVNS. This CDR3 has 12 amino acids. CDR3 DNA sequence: TGTGCCAGCAGTGAATCCCTCCCGATAGCTTTCTTT. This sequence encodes CASSESLPIAFF.

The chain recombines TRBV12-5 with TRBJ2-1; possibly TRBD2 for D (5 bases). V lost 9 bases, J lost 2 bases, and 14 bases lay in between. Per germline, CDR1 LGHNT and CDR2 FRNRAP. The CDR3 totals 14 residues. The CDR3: CASLIARAYNEQFF. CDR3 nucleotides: TGTGCTAGCCTCATAGCGAGGGCCTACAATGAGCAGTTCTTC.

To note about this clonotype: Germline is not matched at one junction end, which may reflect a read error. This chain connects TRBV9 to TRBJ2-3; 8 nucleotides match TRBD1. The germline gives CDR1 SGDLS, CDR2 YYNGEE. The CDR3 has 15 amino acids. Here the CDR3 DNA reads TGTGCCAGCAGCGGCCGGGACAGGAATGCAGATATGCAGTATTTT. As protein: CASSGRDRNADMQYF.

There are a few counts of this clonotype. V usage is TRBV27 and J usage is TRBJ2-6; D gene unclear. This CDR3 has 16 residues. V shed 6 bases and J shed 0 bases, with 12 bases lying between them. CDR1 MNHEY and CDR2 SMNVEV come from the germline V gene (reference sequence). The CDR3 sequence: CASSPLGRSGANVLTF. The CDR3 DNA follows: TGTGCCAGCAGCCCCCTCGGGCGCTCTGGGGCCAACGTCCTGACTTTC.

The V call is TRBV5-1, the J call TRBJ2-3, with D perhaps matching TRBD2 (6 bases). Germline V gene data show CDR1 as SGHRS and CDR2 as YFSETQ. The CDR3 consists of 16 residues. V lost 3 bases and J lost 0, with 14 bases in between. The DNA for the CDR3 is TGCGCCAGCAGCTGGAACAGCGGGCTGAGCACAGATACGCAGTATTTT. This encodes CASSWNSGLSTDTQYF.